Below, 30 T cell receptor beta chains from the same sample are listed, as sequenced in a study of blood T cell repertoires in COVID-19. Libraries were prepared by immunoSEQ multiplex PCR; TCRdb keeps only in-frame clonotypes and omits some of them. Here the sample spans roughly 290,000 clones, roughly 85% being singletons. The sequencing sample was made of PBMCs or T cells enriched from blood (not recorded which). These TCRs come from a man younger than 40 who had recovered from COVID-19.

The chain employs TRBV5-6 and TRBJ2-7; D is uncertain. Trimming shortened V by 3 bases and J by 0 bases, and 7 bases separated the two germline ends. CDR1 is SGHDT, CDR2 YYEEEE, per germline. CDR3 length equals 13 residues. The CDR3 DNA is TGTGCCAGCAGCTCGACTGTCTCCTACGAGCAGTACTTC. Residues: CASSSTVSYEQYF. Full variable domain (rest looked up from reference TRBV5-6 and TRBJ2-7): DAGVTQSPTHLIKTRGQQVTLRCSPKSGHDTVSWYQQALGQGPQFIFQYYEEEERQRGNFPDRFSGHQFPNYSSELNVNALLLGDSALYLCASSSTVSYEQYFGPGTRLTVT.

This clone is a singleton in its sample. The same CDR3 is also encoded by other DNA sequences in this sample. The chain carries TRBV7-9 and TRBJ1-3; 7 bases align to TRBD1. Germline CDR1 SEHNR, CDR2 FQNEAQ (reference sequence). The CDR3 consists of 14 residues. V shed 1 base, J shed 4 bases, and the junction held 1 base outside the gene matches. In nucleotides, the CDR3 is TGTGCCAGCAGCTTAGGGGGACAGGGAAACACCATATATTTT. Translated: CASSLGGQGNTIYF. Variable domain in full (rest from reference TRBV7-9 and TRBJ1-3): DTGVSQNPRHKITKRGQNVTFRCDPISEHNRLYWYRQTLGQGPEFLTYFQNEAQLEKSRLLSDRFSAERPKGSFSTLEIQRTEQGDSAMYLCASSLGGQGNTIYFGEGSWLTVV.

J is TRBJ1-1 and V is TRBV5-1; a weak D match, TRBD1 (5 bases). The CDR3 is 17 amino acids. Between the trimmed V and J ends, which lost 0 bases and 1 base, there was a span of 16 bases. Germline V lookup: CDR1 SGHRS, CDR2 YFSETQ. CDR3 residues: CASSLEIWAGKNTEAFF. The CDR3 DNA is TGCGCCAGCAGCTTGGAAATTTGGGCAGGGAAGAACACTGAAGCTTTCTTT.

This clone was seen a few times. The DNA for the CDR3 is TGTGCCAGCAGATACCCAGGGGGACAGCTCGTCACCGGGGAGCTGTTTTTT. Residues: CASRYPGGQLVTGELFF. The chain employs TRBV7-8 and TRBJ2-2; the match to TRBD1 covers 7 bases. The V gene's germline CDR1 is SGHVS and CDR2 FQNEAQ. This CDR3 has 17 residues. J lost 4 bases, V lost 6 bases, and 14 bases had no gene match.

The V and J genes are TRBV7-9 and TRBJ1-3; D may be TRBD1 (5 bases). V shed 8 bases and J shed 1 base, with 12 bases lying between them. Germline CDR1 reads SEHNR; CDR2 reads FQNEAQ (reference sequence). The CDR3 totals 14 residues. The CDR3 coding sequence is TGTGCCAGCGTCTCAGGGAGGTCTGGAAACACCATATATTTT. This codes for CASVSGRSGNTIYF.

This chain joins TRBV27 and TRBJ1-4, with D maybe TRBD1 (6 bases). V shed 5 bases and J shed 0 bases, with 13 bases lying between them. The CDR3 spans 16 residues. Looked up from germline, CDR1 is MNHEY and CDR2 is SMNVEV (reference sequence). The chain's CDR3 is CASSKTGYATNEKLFF. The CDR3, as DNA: TGTGCCAGCAGTAAGACAGGATACGCAACTAATGAAAAACTGTTTTTT.

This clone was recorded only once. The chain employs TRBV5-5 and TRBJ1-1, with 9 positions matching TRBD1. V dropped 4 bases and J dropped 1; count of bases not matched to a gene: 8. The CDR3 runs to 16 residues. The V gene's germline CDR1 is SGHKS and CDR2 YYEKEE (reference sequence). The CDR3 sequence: CASSGTRDRANTEAFF. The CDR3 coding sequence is TGTGCCAGCAGCGGAACCCGGGACAGGGCGAACACTGAAGCTTTCTTT.

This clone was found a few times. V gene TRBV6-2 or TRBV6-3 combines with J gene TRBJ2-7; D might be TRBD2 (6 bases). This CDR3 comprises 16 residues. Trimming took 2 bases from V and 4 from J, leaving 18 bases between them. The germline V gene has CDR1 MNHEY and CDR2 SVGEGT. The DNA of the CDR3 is TGTGCCAGCAGTTACCCCCCGGGCGGGAACGATTACGAGCAGTACTTC. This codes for CASSYPPGGNDYEQYF.

This CDR3 is CAISGRAGQETQYF. The CDR3 DNA follows: TGTGCCATCAGTGGACGAGCGGGACAAGAGACCCAGTACTTC. J is TRBJ2-5 and V is TRBV10-3, with TRBD2 identical over 7 bases. The J segment lost 2 bases and the V segment lost 4 bases, leaving 4 bases of the junction unmatched. Germline V gene lookup returns CDR1 ENHRY and CDR2 SYGVKD. The CDR3 has 14 residues.

CDR3 residues: CASSSARGHLYEQYF. Here the CDR3 DNA reads TGTGCCAGCAGCTCAGCCCGAGGACACCTCTACGAGCAGTACTTC. J is TRBJ2-7 and V is TRBV7-8, with a tentative D call TRBD1 (5 bases). CDR3 length: 15 amino acids. Trimming cost V 4 bases and J 3 bases, with 16 bases left between them. Germline values: CDR1 SGHVS, CDR2 FQNEAQ.

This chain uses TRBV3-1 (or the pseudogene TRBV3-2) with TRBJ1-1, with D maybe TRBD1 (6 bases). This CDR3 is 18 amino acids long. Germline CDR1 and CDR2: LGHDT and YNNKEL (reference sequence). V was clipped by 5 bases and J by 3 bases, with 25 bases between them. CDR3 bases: TGTGCCAGCAGCGCCCGGACAGAAACTTCGATGCTATACACTGAAGCTTTCTTT. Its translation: CASSARTETSMLYTEAFF.

CDR3 sequence reads: CASSSTGDNTEAFF. CDR3 in DNA: TGTGCCAGCAGTTCGACAGGTGATAACACTGAAGCTTTCTTT. The chain joins TRBV6-5 to TRBJ1-1, with D possibly being TRBD1 (6 bases). CDR1 MNHEY and CDR2 SVGAGI come from the germline V gene. Between the trimmed V and J ends, which lost 4 bases and 2 bases, there was a span of 11 bases. This CDR3 comprises 14 residues.

CDR3 coding DNA: TGTGCCAGCAGACCCGTAGCGTTGAACACTGAAGCTTTCTTT. Translation: CASRPVALNTEAFF. The rearrangement uses TRBV6-5 and TRBJ1-1; D call uncertain. Trimming stripped 6 bases from V and 0 bases from J, with 11 bases between. Per germline, CDR1 MNHEY and CDR2 SVGAGI. The CDR3 sequence is 14 residues long.

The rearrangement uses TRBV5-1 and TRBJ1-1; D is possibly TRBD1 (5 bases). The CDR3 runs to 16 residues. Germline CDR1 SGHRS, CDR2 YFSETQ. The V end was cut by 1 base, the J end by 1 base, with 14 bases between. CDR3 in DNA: TGCGCCAGCAGCTTGAATAGGGGAGGTCAGAACACTGAAGCTTTCTTT. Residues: CASSLNRGGQNTEAFF.

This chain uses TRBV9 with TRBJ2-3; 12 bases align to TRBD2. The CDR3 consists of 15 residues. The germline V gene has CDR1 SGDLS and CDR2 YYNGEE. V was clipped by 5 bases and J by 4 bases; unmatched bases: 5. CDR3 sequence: CASSLAGGNADTQYF. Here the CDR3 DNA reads TGTGCCAGCAGTCTAGCGGGGGGGAACGCAGATACGCAGTATTTT.

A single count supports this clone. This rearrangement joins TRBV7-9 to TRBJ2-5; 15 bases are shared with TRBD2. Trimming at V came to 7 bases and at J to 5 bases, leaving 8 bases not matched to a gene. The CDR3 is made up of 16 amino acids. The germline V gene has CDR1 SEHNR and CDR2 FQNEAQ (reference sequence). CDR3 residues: CASTTGLAGGHETQYF. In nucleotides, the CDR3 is TGTGCCAGCACCACCGGACTAGCGGGGGGGCACGAGACCCAGTACTTC.

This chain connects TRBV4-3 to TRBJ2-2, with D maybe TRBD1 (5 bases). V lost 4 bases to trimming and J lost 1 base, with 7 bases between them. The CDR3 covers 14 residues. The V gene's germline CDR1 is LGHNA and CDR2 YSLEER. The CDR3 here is CASSPGQNTGELFF. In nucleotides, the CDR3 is TGCGCCAGCAGCCCCGGACAGAACACCGGGGAGCTGTTTTTT.

The CDR3 DNA sequence: TGCGCCAGCAGCCAAGATCGGAGATCTGAAGCTTTCTTT. As protein: CASSQDRRSEAFF. The chain couples TRBV4-1 to TRBJ1-1; D is undetermined. This CDR3 has 13 residues. V was pared by 0 bases and J by 6 bases, with 8 bases between. The germline V gene has CDR1 MGHRA and CDR2 YSYEKL.

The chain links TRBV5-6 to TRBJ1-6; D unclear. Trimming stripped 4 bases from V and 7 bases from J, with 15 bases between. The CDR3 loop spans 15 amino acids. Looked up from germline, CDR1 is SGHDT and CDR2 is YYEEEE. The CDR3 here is CASSRLDGQNSPLHF. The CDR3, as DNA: TGTGCCAGCAGCAGACTCGACGGTCAAAATTCACCCCTCCACTTT.

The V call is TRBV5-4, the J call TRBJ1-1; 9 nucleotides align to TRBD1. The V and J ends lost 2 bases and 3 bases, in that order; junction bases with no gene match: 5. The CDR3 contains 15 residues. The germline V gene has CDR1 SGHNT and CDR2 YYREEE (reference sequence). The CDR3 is CASSFNRGLDTEAFF. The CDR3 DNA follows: TGTGCCAGCAGCTTTAACAGGGGGCTGGACACTGAAGCTTTCTTT.

The CDR3 loop is CASSPPTGGRSGTGELFF. The CDR3 DNA follows: TGTGCCAGCTCACCACCGACAGGGGGCCGTAGCGGGACCGGGGAGCTGTTTTTT. V usage is TRBV18 and J usage is TRBJ2-2, with 10 bases identical to TRBD1. The CDR3 covers 18 residues. J was trimmed by 5 bases and V by 0 bases; bases with no gene match: 9. Per the germline V gene, CDR1 is KGHSH and CDR2 is LQKENI.

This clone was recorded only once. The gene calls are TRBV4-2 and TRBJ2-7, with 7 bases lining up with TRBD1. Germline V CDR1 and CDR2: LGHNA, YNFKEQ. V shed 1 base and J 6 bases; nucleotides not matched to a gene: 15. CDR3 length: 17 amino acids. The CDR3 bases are TGTGCCAGCAGCCAAGCCCTTGGGACAGCTTCTGAGGGCGAGCAGTACTTC. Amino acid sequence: CASSQALGTASEGEQYF.

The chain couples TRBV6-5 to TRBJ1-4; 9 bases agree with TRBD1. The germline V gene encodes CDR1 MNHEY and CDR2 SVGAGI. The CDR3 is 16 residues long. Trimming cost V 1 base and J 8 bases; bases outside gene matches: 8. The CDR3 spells CASSYYLGTGREKLFF. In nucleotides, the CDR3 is TGTGCCAGCAGTTACTACCTCGGGACAGGGAGAGAAAAACTGTTTTTT.

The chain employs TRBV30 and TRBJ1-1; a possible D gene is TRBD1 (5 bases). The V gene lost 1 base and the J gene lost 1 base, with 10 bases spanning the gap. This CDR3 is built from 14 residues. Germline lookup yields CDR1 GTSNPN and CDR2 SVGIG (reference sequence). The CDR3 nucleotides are TGTGCCTGGAGTGCCCGGACACCGAACACTGAAGCTTTCTTT. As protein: CAWSARTPNTEAFF.

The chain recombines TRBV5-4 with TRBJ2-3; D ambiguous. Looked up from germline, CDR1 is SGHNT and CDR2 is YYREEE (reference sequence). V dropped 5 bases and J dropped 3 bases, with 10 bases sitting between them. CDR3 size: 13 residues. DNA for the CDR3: TGTGCCAGCAGTCCGCAGCGAACAGATACGCAGTATTTT. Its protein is CASSPQRTDTQYF. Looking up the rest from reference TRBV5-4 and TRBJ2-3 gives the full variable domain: ETGVTQSPTHLIKTRGQQVTLRCSSQSGHNTVSWYQQALGQGPQFIFQYYREEENGRGNFPPRFSGLQFPNYSSELNVNALELDDSALYLCASSPQRTDTQYFGPGTRLTVL.

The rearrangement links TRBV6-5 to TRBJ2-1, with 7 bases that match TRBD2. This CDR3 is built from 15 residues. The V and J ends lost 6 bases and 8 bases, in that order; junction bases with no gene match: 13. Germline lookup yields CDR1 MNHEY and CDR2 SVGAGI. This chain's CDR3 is CASRGRESRVDEQFF. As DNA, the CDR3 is TGTGCCAGCAGGGGGAGGGAGTCCCGTGTGGATGAGCAGTTCTTC.

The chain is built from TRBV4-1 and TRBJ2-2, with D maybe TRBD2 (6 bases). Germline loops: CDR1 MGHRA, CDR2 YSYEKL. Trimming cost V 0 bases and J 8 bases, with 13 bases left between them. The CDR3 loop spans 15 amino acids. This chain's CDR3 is CASSQDSGRIGELFF. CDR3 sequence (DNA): TGCGCCAGCAGCCAAGATTCAGGGAGGATTGGGGAGCTGTTTTTT.

DNA for the CDR3: TGTGCCAGCAGCGACAGGACAGGGTCAAAGGACGGCTACACCTTC. Protein product: CASSDRTGSKDGYTF. The chain recombines TRBV7-6 with TRBJ1-2; 8 bases line up with TRBD1. The J segment lost 8 bases and the V segment lost 5 bases, leaving 13 bases of the junction unmatched. Germline CDR1 and CDR2: SGHVS and FNYEAQ. The CDR3 contains 15 residues.

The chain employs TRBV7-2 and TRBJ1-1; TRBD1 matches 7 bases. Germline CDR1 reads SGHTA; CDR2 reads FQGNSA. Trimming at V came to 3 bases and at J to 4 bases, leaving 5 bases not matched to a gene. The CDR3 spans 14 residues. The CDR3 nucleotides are TGTGCCAGCAGCTTCGGCGACAGGGCCACTGAAGCTTTCTTT. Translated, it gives CASSFGDRATEAFF.

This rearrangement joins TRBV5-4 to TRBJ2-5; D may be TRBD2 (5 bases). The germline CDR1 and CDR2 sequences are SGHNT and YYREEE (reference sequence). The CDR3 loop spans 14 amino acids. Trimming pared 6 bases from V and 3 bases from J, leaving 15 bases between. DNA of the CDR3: TGTGCCAGCACTAGAGGACTCGGGGAAGAGACCCAGTACTTC. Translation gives CASTRGLGEETQYF.